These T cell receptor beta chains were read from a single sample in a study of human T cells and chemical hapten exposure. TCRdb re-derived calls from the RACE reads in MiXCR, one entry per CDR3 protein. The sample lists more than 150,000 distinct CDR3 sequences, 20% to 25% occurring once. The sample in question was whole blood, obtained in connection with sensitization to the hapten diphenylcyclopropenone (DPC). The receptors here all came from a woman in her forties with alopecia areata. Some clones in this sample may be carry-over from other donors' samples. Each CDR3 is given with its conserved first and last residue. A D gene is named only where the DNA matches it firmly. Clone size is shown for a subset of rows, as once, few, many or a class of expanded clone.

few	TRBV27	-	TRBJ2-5	TGTGCCAGCAGTTTATGGGGGCCCCAAGAGACCCAGTACTTC	CASSLWGPQETQYF
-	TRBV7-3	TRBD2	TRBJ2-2	TGTGCCAGCAGCTTAAGGCTAGCGGGAGGCGGCGGGGAGCTGTTTTTT	CASSLRLAGGGGELFF
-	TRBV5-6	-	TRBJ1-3	TGTGCCAGCAGCTTGATTCGGGGAGCTGGAAACACCATATATTTT	CASSLIRGAGNTIYF
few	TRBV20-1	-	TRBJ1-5	TGCAGTGCTAGAGTCCTGCAGGGAGGAGATCAGCCCCAGCATTTT	CSARVLQGGDQPQHF
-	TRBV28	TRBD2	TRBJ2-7	TGTGCCAGCCGTCTAGCGGACTACGAGCAGTACTTC	CASRLADYEQYF
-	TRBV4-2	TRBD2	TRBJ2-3	TGTGCCAGCAGCCAAGGCCAGGCGGGAGGCGCAGATACGCAGTATTTT	CASSQGQAGGADTQYF
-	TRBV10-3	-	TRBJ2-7	TGTGCCATCAGTGAGCGGGTTTCCTACGAGCAGTACTTC	CAISERVSYEQYF
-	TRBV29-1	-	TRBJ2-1	TGCAGCGTTGATAAACAGGGCGGGAATGAGCAGTTCTTC	CSVDKQGGNEQFF
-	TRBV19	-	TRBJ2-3	TGTGCCAGTAGTATGGTTTCGAGACTTGTCACAGATACGCAGTATTTT	CASSMVSRLVTDTQYF
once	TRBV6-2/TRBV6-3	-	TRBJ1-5	TGTGCCAGCAGTTATCGGATCTCAGGGGTTGGGGAGCCCCAGCATTTT	CASSYRISGVGEPQHF
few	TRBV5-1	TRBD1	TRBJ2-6	TGCGCCAGCAGCTTGGGGACAGGGGGCGGATCTGGGGCCAACGTCCTGACTTTC	CASSLGTGGGSGANVLTF
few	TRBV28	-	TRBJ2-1	TGTGCCAGCAGTTCCCCCCAAAGGGGGAGAATCTACAATGAGCAGTTCTTC	CASSSPQRGRIYNEQFF
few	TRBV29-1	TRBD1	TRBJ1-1	TGCAGCGTTGCGGACAGGAGGAACACTGAAGCTTTCTTT	CSVADRRNTEAFF
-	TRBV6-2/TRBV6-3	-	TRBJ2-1	TGTGCCAGCAGCCTAGGCGGGACACCACCGTTCTTC	CASSLGGTPPFF
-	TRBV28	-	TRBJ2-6	TGTGCCAGCGTGGGGGCCAACGTCCTGACTTTC	CASVGANVLTF
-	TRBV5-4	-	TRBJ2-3	TGTGCCAGCAGGAGGGGCAGGGGAGAGGCAGATACGCAGTATTTT	CASRRGRGEADTQYF
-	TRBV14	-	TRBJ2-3	TGTGCCAGCAGCTTCCGGGACCACGATACGCAGTATTTT	CASSFRDHDTQYF
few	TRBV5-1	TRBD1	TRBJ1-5	TGCGCCAGCAGCCCTGGGACAGGGGGCATGAGCAATCAGCCCCAGCATTTT	CASSPGTGGMSNQPQHF
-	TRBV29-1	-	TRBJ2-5	TGCAGCGTCCCTCGAGCGGAAGGGATAGAGACCCAGTACTTC	CSVPRAEGIETQYF
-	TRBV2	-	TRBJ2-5	TGTGCCAGCACAGCAGGGCCTCACCAAGAGACCCAGTACTTC	CASTAGPHQETQYF
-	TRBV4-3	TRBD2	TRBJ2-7	TGCGCCAGCAGCCAAGATTTGCGGGGGGCCCCCTACGAGCAGTACTTC	CASSQDLRGAPYEQYF
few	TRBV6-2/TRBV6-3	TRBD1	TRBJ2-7	TGTGCCAGCACCTCCGGACAGGGTGCGACAGAGCAGTACTTC	CASTSGQGATEQYF
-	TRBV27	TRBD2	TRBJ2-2	TGTGCCAGCAGTCCATCCGGGACTAGCGGGAGGCACGGGGAGCTGTTTTTT	CASSPSGTSGRHGELFF
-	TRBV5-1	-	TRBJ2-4	TGCGCCAGCAGCTTGGATGGGAAAGCCAAAAACATTCAGTACTTC	CASSLDGKAKNIQYF
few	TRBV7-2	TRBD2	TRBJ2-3	TGTGCCAGCAGCTTAGATCGCGCGGGAGGGGATACGCAGTATTTT	CASSLDRAGGDTQYF
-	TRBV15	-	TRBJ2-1	TGTGCCACCAGCGAGGGAGTCTACAATGAGCAGTTCTTC	CATSEGVYNEQFF
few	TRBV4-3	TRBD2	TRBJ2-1	TGCGCCAGCAGCCATGGTAGCGGGAGGGCGAGGAATGAGCAGTTCTTC	CASSHGSGRARNEQFF
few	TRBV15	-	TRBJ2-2	TGTGCCACCAGCAGAGTGATAGGGGAGCTGTTTTTT	CATSRVIGELFF
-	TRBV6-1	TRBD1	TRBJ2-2	TGTGCCACCGCGGGACAGGCAGACACCGGGGAGCTGTTTTTT	CATAGQADTGELFF
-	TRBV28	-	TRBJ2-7	TGTGCCAGTCGTGTGGGGGCCCTAAACTACGAGCAGTACTTC	CASRVGALNYEQYF
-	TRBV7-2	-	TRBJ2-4	TGTGCCAGCAGCCTACGTATGGCCCTAGCCAAAAACATTCAGTACTTC	CASSLRMALAKNIQYF
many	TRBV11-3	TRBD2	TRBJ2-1	TGTGCCAGCAGCTTAGGGACTAGCGGGAGCTACAATGAGCAGTTCTTC	CASSLGTSGSYNEQFF
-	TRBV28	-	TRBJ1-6	TGTGCCAGCAGTACTTTAAATTCACCCCTCCACTTT	CASSTLNSPLHF
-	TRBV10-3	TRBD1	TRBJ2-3	TGTGCCATCAGTGCCGGGCAGGGGGCAACAGATACGCAGTATTTT	CAISAGQGATDTQYF
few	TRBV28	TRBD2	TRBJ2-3	TGTGCCAGCGGATCAGCGGGAACAGATACGCAGTATTTT	CASGSAGTDTQYF
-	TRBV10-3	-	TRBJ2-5	TGTGCCATCTCCCCATCGGGCCACCAAGAGACCCAGTACTTC	CAISPSGHQETQYF
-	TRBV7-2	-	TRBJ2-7	TGTGCCAGCAGCCCGGTAGCAGTTCCTTACTACGAGCAGTACTTC	CASSPVAVPYYEQYF
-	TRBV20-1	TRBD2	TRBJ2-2	TGCAGTGCTTCTCATCCTGGGACTAGCGGGAGTAACACCGGGGAGCTGTTTTTT	CSASHPGTSGSNTGELFF
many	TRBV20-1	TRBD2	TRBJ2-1	TGCAGTGCTGGGCTACCGGGACTAGCGGGAAGTGAGCAGTTCTTC	CSAGLPGLAGSEQFF
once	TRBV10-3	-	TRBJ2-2	TGTGCCATCAGCTCTACTATGGGGAGAGGCACCGGGGAGCTGTTTTTT	CAISSTMGRGTGELFF
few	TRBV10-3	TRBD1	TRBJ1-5	TGTGCCATCAGTCTCGGACAGGGAAACCAGCCCCAGCATTTT	CAISLGQGNQPQHF
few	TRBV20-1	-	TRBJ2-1	TGCAGTGCTAGAGATCGGCGTACCGGGAGCGGCTTATTCTTC	CSARDRRTGSGLFF
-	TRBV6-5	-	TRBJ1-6	TGTGCCAGCAGTTACTACGAGACGCCCAATTCACCCCTCCACTTT	CASSYYETPNSPLHF
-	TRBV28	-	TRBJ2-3	TGTGCCAGCAGCCAGGGGAGGTTAGATACGCAGTATTTT	CASSQGRLDTQYF
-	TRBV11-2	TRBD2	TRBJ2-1	TGTGCCAGCAGCTTAGGCGGGAGAATCGGCAATGAGCAGTTCTTC	CASSLGGRIGNEQFF
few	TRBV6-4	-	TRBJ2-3	TGTGCCAGCAGTGTGCGGTCTTCAGATACGCAGTATTTT	CASSVRSSDTQYF
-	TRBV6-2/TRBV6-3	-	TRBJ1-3	TGTGCCAGCCTCAGCCGCTCTGGAAACACCATATATTTT	CASLSRSGNTIYF
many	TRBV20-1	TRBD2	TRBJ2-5	TGCAGTGCTAGAAGCGGGAGGGCCCAAGAGACCCAGTACTTC	CSARSGRAQETQYF
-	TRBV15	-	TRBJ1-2	TGTGCCACCAGCAGAGATTTCGGGGCGACGAGGGGCTACACCTTC	CATSRDFGATRGYTF
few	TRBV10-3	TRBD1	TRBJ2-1	TGTGCCATAGGGCGACAGGGGGACAATGAGCAGTTCTTC	CAIGRQGDNEQFF
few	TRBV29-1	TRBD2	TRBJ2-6	TGCAGCGTGGGGACCGGGACTAGCGGGACTGGGGCCAACGTCCTGACTTTC	CSVGTGTSGTGANVLTF
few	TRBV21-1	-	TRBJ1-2	TGTGCCAGCAGCCCAAAGGGCCTCCTAAACTATGGCTACACCTTC	CASSPKGLLNYGYTF
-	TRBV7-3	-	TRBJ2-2	TGTGCCAGCAGCCGAATGGGTTGGGTAGCTCGCACCGGGGAGCTGTTTTTT	CASSRMGWVARTGELFF